This T cell receptor (beta chain) was documented in a study of cytomegalovirus exposure and HLA in healthy donors. Primers included in the PCR were 60 Vbeta and 13 Jbeta primers. Using immunoSEQ multiplex PCR, the repertoire was profiled, and TCRdb retains in-frame clones only, with some absent. The table shows roughly 80,000 clones, with about 81% occurring only once. The CDR3 contains 13 residues. Germline V lookup: CDR1 LNHDA, CDR2 SQIVND (reference sequence). Trimming took 7 bases from V and 4 from J; bases not matched to a gene: 5. The specimen was PBMCs. This TCR was sampled from a woman aged 45-60 years in good health and CMV-seronegative. This sequence joins TRBV19 and TRBJ2-5; 8 nucleotides agree with TRBD2. CDR3: CASTRTSSETQYF. CDR3 coding DNA: TGTGCCAGTACTCGGACTAGCTCAGAGACCCAGTACTTC. The full variable domain, in which reference TRBV19 and TRBJ2-5 provide the parts outside the CDR3, is DGGITQSPKYLFRKEGQNVTLSCEQNLNHDAMYWYRQDPGQGLRLIYYSQIVNDFQKGDIAEGYSVSREKKESFPLTVTSAQKNPTAFYLCASTRTSSETQYFGPGTRLLVL.